This TCR beta chain was retrieved from a study of blood T cell repertoires in COVID-19. Original analysis: Amplification of reference gene primers was used by the study to estimate nucleated cell counts. Some clones are missing from TCRdb's copy, which holds only in-frame ones; the method was immunoSEQ multiplex PCR. The V and J calls and clone size come from that table; D and trimming were worked out from the DNA. In the table there are 90,000 to 120,000 clones, approximately 89% of which are singletons. The sequence derives from a man aged 50 or older with active or convalescent COVID-19. Specimen: peripheral blood.

The CDR3 reads CASSLRGRGYTF. For the CDR3, the DNA is TGTGCCAGCAGTCTCAGGGGGAGAGGCTACACCTTC. The V gene is TRBV12-3 or TRBV12-4, the J gene TRBJ1-2, with TRBD1 matching over 7 bases. This CDR3 comprises 12 residues. V was clipped by 5 bases and J by 8 bases; unmatched bases: 5.